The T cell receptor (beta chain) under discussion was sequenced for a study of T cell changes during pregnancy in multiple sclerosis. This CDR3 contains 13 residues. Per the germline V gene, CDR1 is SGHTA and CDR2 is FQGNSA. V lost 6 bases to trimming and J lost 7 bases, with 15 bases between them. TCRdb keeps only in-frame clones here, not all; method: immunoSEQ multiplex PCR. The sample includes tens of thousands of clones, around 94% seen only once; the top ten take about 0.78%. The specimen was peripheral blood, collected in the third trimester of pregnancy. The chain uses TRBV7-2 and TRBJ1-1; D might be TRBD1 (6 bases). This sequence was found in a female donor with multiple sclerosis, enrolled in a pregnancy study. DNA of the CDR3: TGTGCCAGCAGGAAACCGGGACATATTGAAGCTTTCTTT. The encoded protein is CASRKPGHIEAFF.